This T cell receptor beta chain was sequenced during a study of OX40 agonist ivuxolimab in advanced cancers. Regarding the complete study: Ivuxolimab was an agonistic, fully human IgG2 monoclonal antibody directed against OX40 (CD134), a costimulatory receptor. Intravenous ivuxolimab was administered to patients every 2 weeks at six dose levels: 0.01, 0.1, 0.3, 1.5, 3 and 10 mg/kg. Of the roughly 50 dose-escalation patients, hepatocellular carcinoma was present in approximately 20, melanoma in roughly 15, renal cell carcinoma in 9 and head and neck cancer in 9. In the dose-escalation cohort, roughly 80% of patients were male, and the mean age was approximately 55 years, with a range of about 20 to 79. Prior anti-PD-1, anti-PD-L1 or anti-CTLA-4 therapy was permitted, and checkpoint inhibitors had been received by more than 35% of dose-escalation patients. Partial responses were achieved by three dose-escalation patients, of whom one had hepatocellular carcinoma and two had cutaneous melanoma. Peripheral TCRbeta sequencing was intended to test whether TCR sequence diversity was altered and clonal T-cell expansion was caused by ivuxolimab. The monotherapy dose-escalation portion (N ≈ 50 patients) of the phase I ivuxolimab trial is reported in the paper. The paper's findings and limits, for the study overall: Which antigens the clonally expanded peripheral T cells were specific for was not determined. Low levels of normalized T-cell clonal expansion were also shown by some nonresponding patients. Clonal expansion of both CD4+ and CD8+ blood T cells was observed from baseline to week 6 at doses 0.1 to 3.0 mg/kg. In the 0.1-3.0 mg/kg groups, partial responders had among the lowest normalized peripheral clonal expansion, particularly in CD8+ T cells. After ivuxolimab, CD8+ T cells had more expanded clones than CD4+ T cells on average.

The germline V gene gives CDR1 as SGHDN and CDR2 as FVKESK. V is cut back by 3 bases and J by 2 bases, with 9 bases in the junction unmatched. The CDR3 sequence holds 17 residues, the cysteine and phenylalanine included. The retained sequence is limited to the CDR3, 51 bases, with the frame set at the first base. A remark on this clone: It lacks a known antigen. The input lacks base qualities; no much larger clone sits a single base away.

For sequencing of the TCRbeta CDR3 region, genomic DNA was extracted from the sorted cells. The immunoSEQ Assay was used to sequence the TCRbeta CDR3 regions. TCRdb's version of the immuneACCESS table is confined to in-frame rearrangements and falls short of the full clone set. An unresolved V gene accounts for under half of the shortfall where checked; the remainder is of unknown origin. For this sample the table gives about 50,000 clones, of which roughly four fifths were detected only once. Around 1.3% of the sample is taken by the ten largest. Patients with a history of autoimmune disease or receiving systemic immunosuppression were excluded from the trial. Peripheral blood for TCR sequencing was collected from all dose cohorts at baseline, on cycle 4 day 1, and on cycle 7 day 1. The samples were drawn from a first-in-human, open-label, multicenter phase I dose-escalation trial of ivuxolimab. Adults with locally advanced or metastatic melanoma, renal cell, hepatocellular, or head and neck squamous cell carcinoma were enrolled in the trial. Before TCR sequencing, CD4+ and CD8+ T cells were separately sorted from peripheral blood.

Sequenced here: CD4+ or CD8+ T cells sorted from blood, sampled in a trial of the OX40 agonist ivuxolimab. This receptor chain uses TRBV14 and TRBJ2-3, with TRBD2 identical over 9 junction bases. This receptor was taken from an adult with an advanced solid tumor such as melanoma, head and neck, liver or kidney cancer. The CDR3 sequence is CASSHGGTSLITDTQYF. The DNA reads as follows: TGTGCCAGCAGCCATGGGGGGACTAGCCTTATCACAGATACGCAGTATTTT.